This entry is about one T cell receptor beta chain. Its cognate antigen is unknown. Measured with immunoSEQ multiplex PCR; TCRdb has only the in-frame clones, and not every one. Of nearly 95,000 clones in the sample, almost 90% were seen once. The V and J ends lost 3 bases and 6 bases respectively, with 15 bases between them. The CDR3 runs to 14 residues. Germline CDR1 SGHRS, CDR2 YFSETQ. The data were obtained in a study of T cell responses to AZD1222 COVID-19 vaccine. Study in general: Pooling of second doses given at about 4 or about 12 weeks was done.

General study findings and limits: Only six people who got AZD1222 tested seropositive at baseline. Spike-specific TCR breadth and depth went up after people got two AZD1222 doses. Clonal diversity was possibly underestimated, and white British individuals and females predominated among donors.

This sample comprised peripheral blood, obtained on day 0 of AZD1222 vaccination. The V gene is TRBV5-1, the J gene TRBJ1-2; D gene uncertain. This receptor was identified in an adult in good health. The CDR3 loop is CASSSNTAWDGYTF. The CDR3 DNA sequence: TGCGCCAGCAGCTCAAATACGGCTTGGGATGGCTACACCTTC.